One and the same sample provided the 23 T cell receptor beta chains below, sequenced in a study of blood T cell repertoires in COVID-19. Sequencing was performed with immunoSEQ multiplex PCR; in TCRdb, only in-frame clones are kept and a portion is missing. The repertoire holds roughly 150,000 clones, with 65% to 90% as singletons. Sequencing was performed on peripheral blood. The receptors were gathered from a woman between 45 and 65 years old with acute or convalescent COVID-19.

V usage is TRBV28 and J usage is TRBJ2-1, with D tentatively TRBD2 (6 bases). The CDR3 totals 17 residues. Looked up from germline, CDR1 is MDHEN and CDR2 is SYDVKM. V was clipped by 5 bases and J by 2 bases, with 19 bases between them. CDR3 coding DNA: TGTGCCAGCAGTCCTTCTCCCCGGGACTCCGCCTACAATGAGCAGTTCTTC. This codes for CASSPSPRDSAYNEQFF.

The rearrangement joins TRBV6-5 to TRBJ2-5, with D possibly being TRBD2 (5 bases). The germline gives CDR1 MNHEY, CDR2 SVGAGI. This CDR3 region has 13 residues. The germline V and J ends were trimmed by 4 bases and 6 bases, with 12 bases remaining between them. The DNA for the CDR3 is TGTGCCAGCAGTTTCGAGGGCCTAAAGACCCAGTACTTC. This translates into CASSFEGLKTQYF.

Written as DNA, the CDR3 is TGTGGGCGGGCGGACTATGGCTACACCTTC. Translation gives CGRADYGYTF. This sequence joins TRBV6-5 and TRBJ1-2; D is ambiguous. This CDR3 is 10 amino acids long. Germline V lookup: CDR1 MNHEY, CDR2 SVGAGI.

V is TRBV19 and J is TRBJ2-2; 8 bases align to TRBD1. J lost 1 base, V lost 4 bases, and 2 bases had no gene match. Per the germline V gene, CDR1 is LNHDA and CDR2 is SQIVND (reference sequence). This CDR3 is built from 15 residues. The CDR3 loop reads CASSRDRLNTGELFF. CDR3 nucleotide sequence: TGTGCCAGTAGTAGGGACAGGTTGAACACCGGGGAGCTGTTTTTT.

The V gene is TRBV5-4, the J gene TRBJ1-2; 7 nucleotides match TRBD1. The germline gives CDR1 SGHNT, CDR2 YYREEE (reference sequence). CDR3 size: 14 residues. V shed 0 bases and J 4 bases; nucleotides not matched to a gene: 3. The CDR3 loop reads CASSLGQGSYGYTF. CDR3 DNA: TGTGCCAGCAGCTTGGGACAGGGAAGCTATGGCTACACCTTC. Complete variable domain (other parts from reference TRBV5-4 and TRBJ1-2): ETGVTQSPTHLIKTRGQQVTLRCSSQSGHNTVSWYQQALGQGPQFIFQYYREEENGRGNFPPRFSGLQFPNYSSELNVNALELDDSALYLCASSLGQGSYGYTFGSGTRLTVV.

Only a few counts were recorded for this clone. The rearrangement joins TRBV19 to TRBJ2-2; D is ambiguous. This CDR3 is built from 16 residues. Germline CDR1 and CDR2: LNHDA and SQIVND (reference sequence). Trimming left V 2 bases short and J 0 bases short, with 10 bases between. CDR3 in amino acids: CASSILITANTGELFF. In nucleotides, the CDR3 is TGTGCCAGTAGTATACTGATTACAGCGAACACCGGGGAGCTGTTTTTT.

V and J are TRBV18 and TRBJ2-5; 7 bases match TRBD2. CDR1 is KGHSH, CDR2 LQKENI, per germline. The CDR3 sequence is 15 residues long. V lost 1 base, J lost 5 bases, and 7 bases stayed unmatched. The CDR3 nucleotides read TGTGCCAGCTCACCACTCTTGGCGGGAGAGGAGACCCAGTACTTC. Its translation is CASSPLLAGEETQYF.

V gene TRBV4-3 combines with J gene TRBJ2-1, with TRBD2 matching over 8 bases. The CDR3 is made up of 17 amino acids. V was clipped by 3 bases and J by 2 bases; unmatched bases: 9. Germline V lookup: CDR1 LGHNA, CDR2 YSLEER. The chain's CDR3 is CASSQAVGAGAYNEQFF. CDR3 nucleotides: TGCGCCAGCAGCCAGGCTGTCGGAGCGGGGGCCTACAATGAGCAGTTCTTC.

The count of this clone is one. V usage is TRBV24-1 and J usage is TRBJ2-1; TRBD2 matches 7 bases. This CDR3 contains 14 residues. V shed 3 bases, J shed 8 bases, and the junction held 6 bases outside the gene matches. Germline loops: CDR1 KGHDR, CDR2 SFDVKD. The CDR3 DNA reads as TGTGCCACCAGTGATCGACTAGCCATCCATGAGCAGTTCTTC. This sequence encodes CATSDRLAIHEQFF.

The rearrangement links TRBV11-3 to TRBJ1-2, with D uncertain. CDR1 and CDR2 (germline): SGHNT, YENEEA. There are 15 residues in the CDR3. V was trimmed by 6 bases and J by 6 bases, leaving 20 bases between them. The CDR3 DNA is TGTGCCAGCAGTGATGATCCCACTATCGTTGATGGCTACACCTTC. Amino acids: CASSDDPTIVDGYTF.

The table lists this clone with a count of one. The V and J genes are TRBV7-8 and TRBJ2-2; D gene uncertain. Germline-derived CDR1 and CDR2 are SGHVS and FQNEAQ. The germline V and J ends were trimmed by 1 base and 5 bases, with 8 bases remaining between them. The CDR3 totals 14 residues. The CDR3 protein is CASSLGRITGELFF. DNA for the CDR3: TGTGCCAGCAGCTTAGGGAGAATAACCGGGGAGCTGTTTTTT.

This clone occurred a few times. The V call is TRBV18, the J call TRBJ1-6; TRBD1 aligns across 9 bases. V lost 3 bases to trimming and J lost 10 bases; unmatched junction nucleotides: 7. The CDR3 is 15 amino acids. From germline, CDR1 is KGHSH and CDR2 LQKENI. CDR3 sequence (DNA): TGTGCCAGCTCACCCGGGACAGGGAGTACGTCACCCCTCCACTTT. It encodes CASSPGTGSTSPLHF. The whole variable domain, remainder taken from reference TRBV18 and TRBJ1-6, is NAGVMQNPRHLVRRRGQEARLRCSPMKGHSHVYWYRQLPEEGLKFMVYLQKENIIDESGMPKERFSAEFPKEGPSILRIQQVVRGDSAAYFCASSPGTGSTSPLHFGNGTRLTVT.

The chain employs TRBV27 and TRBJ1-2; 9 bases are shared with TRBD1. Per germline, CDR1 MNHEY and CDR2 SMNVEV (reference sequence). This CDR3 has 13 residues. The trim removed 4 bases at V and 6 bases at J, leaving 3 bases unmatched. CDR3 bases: TGTGCCAGCAGTTACAGGGGGCTTAATGGCTACACCTTC. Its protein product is CASSYRGLNGYTF.

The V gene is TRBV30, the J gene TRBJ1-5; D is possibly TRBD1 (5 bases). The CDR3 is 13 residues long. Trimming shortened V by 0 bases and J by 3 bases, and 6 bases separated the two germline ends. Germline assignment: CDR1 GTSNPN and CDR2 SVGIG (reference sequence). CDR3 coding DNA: TGTGCCTGGAGTGTGGGGCCCAATCAGCCCCAGCATTTT. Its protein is CAWSVGPNQPQHF.

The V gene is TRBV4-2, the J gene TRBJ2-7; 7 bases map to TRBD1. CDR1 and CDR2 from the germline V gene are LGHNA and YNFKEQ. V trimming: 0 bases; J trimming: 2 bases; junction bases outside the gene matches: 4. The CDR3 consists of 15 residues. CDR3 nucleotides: TGTGCCAGCAGCCAAGATCGGCAGGGGGCCTACGAGCAGTACTTC. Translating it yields CASSQDRQGAYEQYF.

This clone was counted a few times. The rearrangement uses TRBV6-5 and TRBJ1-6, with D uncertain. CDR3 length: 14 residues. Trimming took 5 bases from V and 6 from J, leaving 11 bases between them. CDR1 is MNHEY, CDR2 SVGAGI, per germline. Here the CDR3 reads CASSHEEANSPLHF. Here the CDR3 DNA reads TGTGCCAGCAGTCATGAGGAGGCTAATTCACCCCTCCACTTT.

CDR3 protein: CASAGLRADTQYF. CDR3 DNA: TGTGCCAGCGCGGGACTAAGAGCAGATACGCAGTATTTT. The rearrangement links TRBV7-8 to TRBJ2-3, with 7 positions matching TRBD2. V shed 8 bases and J 4 bases; nucleotides not matched to a gene: 6. This CDR3 comprises 13 residues. Germline V lookup: CDR1 SGHVS, CDR2 FQNEAQ.

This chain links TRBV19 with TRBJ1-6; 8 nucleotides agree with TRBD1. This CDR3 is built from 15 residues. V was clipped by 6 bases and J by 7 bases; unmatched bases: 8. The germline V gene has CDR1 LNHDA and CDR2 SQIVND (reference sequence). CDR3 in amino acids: CASRDRVRRNSPLHF. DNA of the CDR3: TGTGCCAGTAGGGACAGGGTTCGTCGGAATTCACCCCTCCACTTT.

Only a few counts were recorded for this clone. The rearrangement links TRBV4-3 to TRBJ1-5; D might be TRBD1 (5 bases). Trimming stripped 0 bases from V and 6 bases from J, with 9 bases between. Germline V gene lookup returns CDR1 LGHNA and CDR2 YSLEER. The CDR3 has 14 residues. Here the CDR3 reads CASSQDSQGQPQHF. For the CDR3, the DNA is TGCGCCAGCAGCCAAGATAGCCAGGGTCAGCCCCAGCATTTT.

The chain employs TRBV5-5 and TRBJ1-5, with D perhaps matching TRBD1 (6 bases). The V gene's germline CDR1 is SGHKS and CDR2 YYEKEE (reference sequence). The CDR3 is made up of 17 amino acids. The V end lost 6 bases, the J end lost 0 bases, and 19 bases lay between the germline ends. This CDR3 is CASTPGGGAYSNQPQHF. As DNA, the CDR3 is TGTGCCAGCACCCCCGGGGGGGGCGCATATAGCAATCAGCCCCAGCATTTT.

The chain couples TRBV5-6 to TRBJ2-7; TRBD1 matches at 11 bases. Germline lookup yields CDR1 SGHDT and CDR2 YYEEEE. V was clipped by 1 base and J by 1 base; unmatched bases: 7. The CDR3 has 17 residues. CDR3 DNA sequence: TGTGCCAGCAGCTTGTGGGGCCGGGACAGGGGGTCCTACGAGCAGTACTTC. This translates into CASSLWGRDRGSYEQYF.

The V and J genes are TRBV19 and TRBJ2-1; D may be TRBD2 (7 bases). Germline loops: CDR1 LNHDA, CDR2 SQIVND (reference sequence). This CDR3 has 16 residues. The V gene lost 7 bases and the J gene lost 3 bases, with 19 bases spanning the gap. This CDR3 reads CASTLGGGKRYNEQFF. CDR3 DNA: TGTGCCAGTACCCTGGGAGGGGGGAAGCGCTACAATGAGCAGTTCTTC. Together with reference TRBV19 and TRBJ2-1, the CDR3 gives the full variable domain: DGGITQSPKYLFRKEGQNVTLSCEQNLNHDAMYWYRQDPGQGLRLIYYSQIVNDFQKGDIAEGYSVSREKKESFPLTVTSAQKNPTAFYLCASTLGGGKRYNEQFFGPGTRLTVL.

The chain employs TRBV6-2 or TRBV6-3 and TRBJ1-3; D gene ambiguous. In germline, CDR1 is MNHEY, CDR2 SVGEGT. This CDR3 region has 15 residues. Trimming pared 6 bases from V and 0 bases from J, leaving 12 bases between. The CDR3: CASSTFRDSGNTIYF. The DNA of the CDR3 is TGTGCCAGCAGCACGTTCCGGGACTCTGGAAACACCATATATTTT.